Listed below are T cell receptor beta chains from one sample, sequenced in a study of human T cells and chemical hapten exposure. TCRdb ran MiXCR on the RACE reads and lists one entry per CDR3 protein. The data contain under 200,000 distinct CDR3 sequences, about 15% of them singletons. The starting material was whole blood, obtained in connection with sensitization to the hapten diphenylcyclopropenone (DPC). Receptors originate from a woman between 25 and 40 years old with alopecia areata. Some clones in this sample may be carry-over from other donors' samples. The CDR3 runs from the conserved cysteine through the conserved F or W. D genes are given only for firm matches. Expanded clones are given a class, and other clones once, few, many or no size at all.

clone_size	v_call	j_call	d_call	cdr3_aa	cdr3_nt
few	TRBV7-9	TRBJ2-7	TRBD2	CASSLGLAGTYEQYF	TGTGCCAGCAGCTTAGGACTAGCGGGAACCTACGAGCAGTACTTC
few	TRBV6-1	TRBJ1-1	.	CASSEAGFEAFF	TGTGCCAGCAGTGAAGCGGGTTTCGAAGCTTTCTTT
many	TRBV29-1	TRBJ2-5	.	CSAGETQYF	TGCAGCGCGGGAGAGACCCAGTACTTC
few	TRBV12-3/TRBV12-4	TRBJ1-3	.	CASSLTPSGNTIYF	TGTGCCAGCAGTTTAACCCCTTCCGGAAACACCATATATTTT
.	TRBV3-1	TRBJ2-2	.	CASSQDAPQGRASGELFF	TGTGCCAGCAGCCAAGATGCCCCGCAGGGTCGAGCGTCAGGGGAGCTGTTTTTT
.	TRBV6-1	TRBJ2-7	TRBD1	CASSLDRVSYEQYF	TGTGCCAGCAGCCTAGACAGGGTCTCCTACGAGCAGTACTTC
few	TRBV4-3	TRBJ1-5	.	CASSQAQGREPQHF	TGCGCCAGCAGCCAGGCACAGGGCCGGGAGCCCCAGCATTTT
.	TRBV2	TRBJ2-1	TRBD1	CASSEGGRQGASEQFF	TGTGCCAGCAGTGAAGGCGGTCGGCAGGGGGCGAGTGAGCAGTTCTTC
few	TRBV20-1	TRBJ2-7	TRBD1	CSAESGTGTYEQYF	TGCAGTGCTGAGTCCGGGACAGGGACCTACGAGCAGTACTTC
.	TRBV3-1	TRBJ2-5	TRBD1	CASSLDRGGKTQYF	TGTGCCAGCAGCCTCGACAGGGGCGGGAAGACCCAGTACTTC
few	TRBV12-3/TRBV12-4	TRBJ2-3	TRBD2	CASTLTSGGFGDTQYF	TGTGCCAGCACCCTGACTAGCGGGGGGTTTGGAGATACGCAGTATTTT
.	TRBV4-1	TRBJ2-3	.	CASSQVATGGGTDTQYF	TGCGCCAGCAGCCAAGTGGCTACAGGTGGTGGCACAGATACGCAGTATTTT
.	TRBV3-1	TRBJ2-1	.	CASSLLDNEQFF	TGTGCCAGCAGCCTCTTGGACAATGAGCAGTTCTTC
many	TRBV11-2	TRBJ1-4	TRBD1	CASSQDREGEKLFF	TGTGCCAGCAGCCAGGACAGGGAGGGTGAAAAACTGTTTTTT
.	TRBV6-6	TRBJ2-3	.	CASSYSRGDTQYF	TGTGCCAGCAGTTACTCTAGGGGGGATACGCAGTATTTT
few	TRBV7-2	TRBJ2-7	TRBD2	CASSLLAGGPYEQYF	TGTGCCAGCAGCTTACTAGCGGGGGGGCCCTACGAGCAGTACTTC
.	TRBV28	TRBJ1-2	.	CASSIIQEGYTF	TGTGCCAGCAGTATAATACAAGAGGGCTACACCTTC
.	TRBV29-1	TRBJ2-7	TRBD2	CSVVEGTSGGYEQYF	TGCAGCGTTGTGGAGGGGACTAGCGGGGGATACGAGCAGTACTTC
.	TRBV5-1	TRBJ2-2	.	CASSYGVRGTGELFF	TGCGCCAGCAGTTACGGCGTGAGAGGGACCGGGGAGCTGTTTTTT
.	TRBV4-2	TRBJ1-2	TRBD1	CASSQEQGAGYGYTF	TGTGCCAGCAGCCAAGAACAGGGGGCCGGCTATGGCTACACCTTC
few	TRBV27	TRBJ1-4	.	CASSTRQADNEKLFF	TGTGCCAGCAGTACCCGACAGGCCGATAATGAAAAACTGTTTTTT
.	TRBV11-2	TRBJ2-1	TRBD2	CASSLLAGIYNEQFF	TGTGCCAGCAGCTTGCTAGCGGGAATATACAATGAGCAGTTCTTC
few	TRBV7-9	TRBJ1-5	.	CASSPLVLGQPQHF	TGTGCCAGCAGCCCCCTTGTATTAGGGCAGCCCCAGCATTTT
.	TRBV9	TRBJ2-3	TRBD2	CASSVDPAGGSVDTQYF	TGTGCCAGCAGCGTAGACCCAGCGGGAGGTTCGGTAGATACGCAGTATTTT
.	TRBV2	TRBJ2-2	.	CASSEAGRNTGELFF	TGTGCCAGCAGTGAAGCAGGTCGGAACACCGGGGAGCTGTTTTTT
few	TRBV12-3/TRBV12-4	TRBJ1-1	.	CASSLQGTGNTEAFF	TGTGCCAGCAGTTTACAAGGGACTGGGAACACTGAAGCTTTCTTT
.	TRBV28	TRBJ1-5	.	CASSLSVPMRGQPQHF	TGTGCCAGCAGTTTATCGGTGCCGATGCGGGGTCAGCCCCAGCATTTT
few	TRBV7-9	TRBJ2-1	.	CASSNPRDRGSYNEQFF	TGTGCCAGCAGCAACCCGCGGGACAGAGGCTCCTACAATGAGCAGTTCTTC
many	TRBV9	TRBJ1-3	.	CASSVADSRSGNTIYF	TGTGCCAGCAGCGTAGCCGACAGCCGCTCTGGAAACACCATATATTTT
few	TRBV29-1	TRBJ2-3	.	CSASETDTQYF	TGCAGCGCCAGCGAAACAGATACGCAGTATTTT
few	TRBV19	TRBJ2-7	.	CATGRDRYEQYF	TGTGCCACTGGGCGAGACCGCTACGAGCAGTACTTC
.	TRBV10-3	TRBJ2-7	TRBD2	CAISVAPSGGNYEQYF	TGTGCCATCAGCGTCGCCCCCAGCGGGGGAAACTACGAGCAGTACTTC
.	TRBV27	TRBJ1-1	.	CASSTWTGNTEAFF	TGTGCCAGCAGTACGTGGACGGGGAACACTGAAGCTTTCTTT
few	TRBV28	TRBJ2-7	.	CASSFHLEGVSSYEQYF	TGTGCCAGCAGTTTCCACCTGGAGGGGGTAAGCTCCTACGAGCAGTACTTC
.	TRBV12-3/TRBV12-4	TRBJ1-2	.	CASSLVVGGGYTF	TGTGCCAGCAGTTTAGTTGTCGGAGGTGGCTACACCTTC
.	TRBV5-1	TRBJ2-1	TRBD1	CASSLEGAPYNEQFF	TGCGCCAGCAGCTTGGAGGGGGCACCCTACAATGAGCAGTTCTTC
many	TRBV14	TRBJ1-2	.	CASSQTDYGYTF	TGTGCCAGCAGCCAAACGGACTATGGCTACACCTTC
few	TRBV19	TRBJ2-3	TRBD1	CASSFRQGEADTQYF	TGTGCCAGTAGTTTCCGACAGGGCGAGGCAGATACGCAGTATTTT
many	TRBV7-2	TRBJ2-2	TRBD1	CASSTRTGSAGELFF	TGTGCCAGCAGCACCCGGACAGGGTCCGCCGGGGAGCTGTTTTTT
many	TRBV12-3/TRBV12-4	TRBJ1-4	TRBD1	CASSTGQGRGEKLFF	TGTGCCAGCAGTACCGGACAGGGGCGAGGTGAAAAACTGTTTTTT
few	TRBV9	TRBJ2-1	TRBD1	CASSADRGLEQFF	TGTGCCAGCAGCGCGGACAGGGGGCTAGAGCAGTTCTTC
.	TRBV28	TRBJ2-7	TRBD2	CASSAGTSANYEQYF	TGTGCCAGCAGCGCCGGGACTAGCGCCAACTACGAGCAGTACTTC
few	TRBV6-1	TRBJ1-5	.	CASSERRDSGPQHF	TGTGCCAGCAGTGAACGAAGGGATAGTGGTCCCCAGCATTTT
few	TRBV6-5	TRBJ2-3	TRBD2	CASSYSPSGGTQYF	TGTGCCAGCAGTTACTCGCCTAGCGGCGGTACGCAGTATTTT
few	TRBV27	TRBJ2-7	.	CASKGIGQASLQYF	TGTGCCAGCAAAGGGATCGGTCAGGCAAGCCTCCAGTACTTC
.	TRBV30	TRBJ1-5	.	CAWNHGQVQQPQHF	TGTGCCTGGAACCACGGTCAGGTTCAACAGCCCCAGCATTTT
.	TRBV14	TRBJ1-6	TRBD1	CASSPRTGVGSPLHF	TGTGCCAGCAGCCCCCGGACAGGGGTGGGTTCACCCCTCCACTTT
few	TRBV12-3/TRBV12-4	TRBJ1-1	.	CASSGPPNTEAFF	TGTGCCAGCAGTGGACCTCCGAACACTGAAGCTTTCTTT
many	TRBV6-6	TRBJ1-1	.	CASSYGVGEAFF	TGTGCCAGCAGTTACGGAGTCGGTGAAGCTTTCTTT
few	TRBV12-3/TRBV12-4	TRBJ2-7	TRBD2	CASSHTSGGAYEQYF	TGTGCCAGCAGTCACACTAGCGGGGGAGCCTACGAGCAGTACTTC
few	TRBV2	TRBJ1-2	TRBD1	CASSATGGNYGYTF	TGTGCCAGCAGCGCGACAGGGGGGAACTATGGCTACACCTTC
.	TRBV29-1	TRBJ2-2	TRBD2	CSVEDRGREPGELFF	TGCAGCGTTGAAGATCGGGGGAGGGAACCCGGGGAGCTGTTTTTT
few	TRBV11-3	TRBJ1-2	TRBD1	CASSLSDRDSYGYTF	TGTGCCAGCAGCTTGTCCGACCGGGACAGCTATGGCTACACCTTC
few	TRBV12-3/TRBV12-4	TRBJ2-7	.	CASSLGGLIYEQYF	TGTGCCAGCAGTTTAGGGGGCCTAATCTACGAGCAGTACTTC
few	TRBV28	TRBJ1-1	.	CASRPWNTEAFF	TGTGCCAGCAGGCCTTGGAACACTGAAGCTTTCTTT
.	TRBV7-2	TRBJ1-1	.	CASSLLRGTEAFF	TGTGCCAGCAGCCTCTTGAGGGGCACTGAAGCTTTCTTT
.	TRBV6-5	TRBJ1-1	.	CASSSGDTLSTEAFF	TGTGCCAGCAGTTCGGGGGACACCTTGAGCACTGAAGCTTTCTTT
few	TRBV20-1	TRBJ2-1	.	CSAREWGTPTYNEQFF	TGCAGTGCTAGAGAATGGGGGACTCCTACCTACAATGAGCAGTTCTTC